The present TCR beta chain was sequenced within a study of technical replicates of blood from several donors. Only one count was recorded for this clone. The method was immunoSEQ multiplex PCR; TCRdb's version includes in-frame clones alone and lacks a portion of them. This table holds around 50,000 clones, around 90% found once. CDR1 MNHNY and CDR2 SVGAGI come from the germline V gene (reference sequence). This CDR3 is built from 14 residues. The junction had 3 bases not matched to a gene; V was cut back by 5 bases and J by 4 bases. What was sequenced was PBMCs. V is TRBV6-6 and J is TRBJ2-1; TRBD2 matches 9 bases. The receptor was isolated from a human donor in good health. Some clones in this sample may be carry-over from other donors' samples. CDR3 coding DNA: TGTGCCAGCAGTCGACTAGCGGAGTACAATGAGCAGTTCTTC. It encodes CASSRLAEYNEQFF.